A selection of T cell receptor beta chains follows, all from one sample in a study of multiple sclerosis patients with progressive multifocal leukoencephalopathy. The assay was immunoSEQ multiplex PCR, and TCRdb's table has in-frame clones only and misses some. The sample has some 30,000 clones; 80% to 95% are singletons. What was sequenced was PBMCs. These receptors came from a man between 25 and 39 years old with multiple sclerosis. The CDR3 runs from the conserved cysteine through the conserved F or W. Fields, in order: J gene, clone size, D gene, V gene, CDR3 DNA, CDR3 protein. A D gene is named only where the DNA matches it firmly. Clone size, where shown, is once, few, many, or a class for clones that have expanded.

J gene: TRBJ2-7; clone size: .; D gene: TRBD1; V gene: TRBV15; CDR3 DNA: TGTGCCACCAGCCGCGGACAGGACTCCTACGAGCAGTACTTC; CDR3 protein: CATSRGQDSYEQYF
J gene: TRBJ2-1; clone size: .; D gene: .; V gene: TRBV5-4; CDR3 DNA: TGTGCCAGCAGCTCTTCTTTAGGGGACAATGAGCAGTTCTTC; CDR3 protein: CASSSSLGDNEQFF
J gene: TRBJ1-3; clone size: .; D gene: .; V gene: TRBV6-5; CDR3 DNA: TGTGCCAGCAGTTACTCCCTGACCGGGGAAAACACCATATATTTT; CDR3 protein: CASSYSLTGENTIYF
J gene: TRBJ1-2; clone size: .; D gene: .; V gene: TRBV7-6; CDR3 DNA: TGTGCCAGCAGCTTAGCGGCGGGAGATGGCTACACCTTC; CDR3 protein: CASSLAAGDGYTF
J gene: TRBJ2-5; clone size: .; D gene: TRBD2; V gene: TRBV5-1; CDR3 DNA: TGCGCCAGCAGCTCCACTGGACTAGCGGTTAAGACCCAGTACTTC; CDR3 protein: CASSSTGLAVKTQYF
J gene: TRBJ2-7; clone size: .; D gene: .; V gene: TRBV4-1; CDR3 DNA: TGCGCCAGCAGCCGCGAACCGGGATCCGGGAACGAGCAGTACTTC; CDR3 protein: CASSREPGSGNEQYF
J gene: TRBJ2-2; clone size: .; D gene: .; V gene: TRBV5-1; CDR3 DNA: TGCGCCAGCAGCTTAGCGGCCGGGGAGCTGTTTTTT; CDR3 protein: CASSLAAGELFF
J gene: TRBJ1-5; clone size: .; D gene: TRBD1; V gene: TRBV19; CDR3 DNA: TGTGCCAGTAGTTGGACAGGCAATAGCAATCAGCCCCAGCATTTT; CDR3 protein: CASSWTGNSNQPQHF
J gene: TRBJ1-2; clone size: once; D gene: .; V gene: TRBV19; CDR3 DNA: TGTGCCAGTCGGGTCAACTATGGCTACACCTTC; CDR3 protein: CASRVNYGYTF
J gene: TRBJ2-1; clone size: .; D gene: TRBD2; V gene: TRBV5-6; CDR3 DNA: TGTGCCAGCAGCTGGCTAGCGGTATGGAGCGATGAGCAGTTCTTC; CDR3 protein: CASSWLAVWSDEQFF
J gene: TRBJ2-1; clone size: .; D gene: .; V gene: TRBV9; CDR3 DNA: TGTGCCAGCAGCGTAGATACACACAATGAGCAGTTCTTC; CDR3 protein: CASSVDTHNEQFF
J gene: TRBJ1-1; clone size: .; D gene: .; V gene: TRBV7-6; CDR3 DNA: TGTGCCAGCAGCTTCCGGACAGAGCTGAACACTGAAGCTTTCTTT; CDR3 protein: CASSFRTELNTEAFF
J gene: TRBJ2-7; clone size: .; D gene: .; V gene: TRBV6-6; CDR3 DNA: TGTGCCACCAACGTGGGTCACGCCGACGAGCAGTACTTC; CDR3 protein: CATNVGHADEQYF
J gene: TRBJ2-1; clone size: .; D gene: .; V gene: TRBV27; CDR3 DNA: TGTGCCAGCAGTTCAGGCGCGCCCTCCTACAATGAGCAGTTCTTC; CDR3 protein: CASSSGAPSYNEQFF
J gene: TRBJ2-1; clone size: .; D gene: .; V gene: TRBV5-1; CDR3 DNA: TGCGCCAGCAACCCCGAGCGGCACAATGAGCAGTTCTTC; CDR3 protein: CASNPERHNEQFF
J gene: TRBJ2-1; clone size: .; D gene: .; V gene: TRBV15; CDR3 DNA: TGTGCCACCACCTCAACTAGAAATAGTTACAATGAGCAGTTCTTC; CDR3 protein: CATTSTRNSYNEQFF
J gene: TRBJ2-3; clone size: .; D gene: .; V gene: TRBV30; CDR3 DNA: TGTGCCTGGACGGCCGGGTCTAGCACAGATACGCAGTATTTT; CDR3 protein: CAWTAGSSTDTQYF
J gene: TRBJ2-5; clone size: once; D gene: .; V gene: TRBV6-1; CDR3 DNA: TGTGCCAGCAGTGAAGGAGGGGAGACCCAGTACTTC; CDR3 protein: CASSEGGETQYF
J gene: TRBJ1-5; clone size: .; D gene: .; V gene: TRBV6-5; CDR3 DNA: TGTGCCAGCAGTTGGCGGGGCCCGGGGGTGGGTCAGCCCCAGCATTTT; CDR3 protein: CASSWRGPGVGQPQHF
J gene: TRBJ2-1; clone size: .; D gene: TRBD2; V gene: TRBV5-1; CDR3 DNA: TGCGCCAGCAGCCGGGGACTAGCGACCTACAATGAGCAGTTCTTC; CDR3 protein: CASSRGLATYNEQFF
J gene: TRBJ1-1; clone size: .; D gene: TRBD1; V gene: TRBV2; CDR3 DNA: TGTGCCAGCAGGGGGGACAGGAACACTGAAGCTTTCTTT; CDR3 protein: CASRGDRNTEAFF
J gene: TRBJ1-2; clone size: .; D gene: TRBD1; V gene: TRBV27; CDR3 DNA: TGTGCCAGCAGACGGACAGGGGACTATGGCTACACCTTC; CDR3 protein: CASRRTGDYGYTF